This section outlines one T cell receptor beta chain sequence together with its context. Its specificity is not known. The data were taken from a study of CD8+ T cells in alopecia areata. Study overall: Oral tofacitinib, 5 to 10 mg twice daily, was given in an open-label trial.

Reverse transcription of extracted RNA yielded cDNA, which provided the sequencing template. The method was immunoSEQ multiplex PCR; TCRdb's version includes in-frame clones alone and lacks a portion of them. Here the sample spans 200,000 to 250,000 clones, around 57% being singletons. Treatment reported: oral pan-JAK inhibitor, 5-10 mg twice daily. Study results and limitations: Higher clonality was seen in lesional scalp than in normal scalp, especially in alopecia totalis/universalis.

The germline gives CDR1 SQVTM, CDR2 ANQGSEA. The CDR3 covers 11 residues. V was trimmed by 3 bases and J by 3 bases, leaving 3 bases between them. This receptor was obtained from a human donor with alopecia areata. This chain joins TRBV29-1 and TRBJ1-5; no clear D gene. The specimen comprised CD4+ T cells sorted from blood, sampled at week 4, from a patient treated with tofacitinib. CDR3: CSVDYNQPQHF. CDR3 bases: TGCAGCGTTGATTACAATCAGCCCCAGCATTTT.